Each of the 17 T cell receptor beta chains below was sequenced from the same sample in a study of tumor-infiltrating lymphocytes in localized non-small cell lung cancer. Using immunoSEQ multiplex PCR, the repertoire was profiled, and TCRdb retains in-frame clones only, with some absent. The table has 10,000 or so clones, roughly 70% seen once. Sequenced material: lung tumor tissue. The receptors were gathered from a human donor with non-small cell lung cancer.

The CDR3 protein is CASSPSGGAANEQFF. In DNA, the CDR3 is TGTGCCAGCAGTCCGAGCGGGGGGGCCGCGAATGAGCAGTTCTTC. The rearrangement uses TRBV6-4 and TRBJ2-1; the match to TRBD2 covers 10 bases. The germline CDR1 and CDR2 sequences are MRHNA and SNTAGT. Trimming cost V 5 bases and J 7 bases; bases outside gene matches: 8. This CDR3 is built from 15 residues.

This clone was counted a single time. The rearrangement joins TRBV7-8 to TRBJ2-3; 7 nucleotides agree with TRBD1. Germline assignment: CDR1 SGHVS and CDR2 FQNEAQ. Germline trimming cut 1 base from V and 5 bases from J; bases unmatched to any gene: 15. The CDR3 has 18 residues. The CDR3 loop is CASSLGGWGTGAGDTQYF. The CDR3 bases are TGTGCCAGCAGCTTAGGGGGTTGGGGTACAGGGGCCGGAGATACGCAGTATTTT.

The CDR3 loop reads CASSLGSPGPQHF. CDR3 sequence (DNA): TGCGCCAGCAGCCTCGGGAGTCCGGGCCCCCAGCATTTT. This rearrangement joins TRBV5-1 to TRBJ1-5; D is undetermined. CDR1 and CDR2 from the germline V gene are SGHRS and YFSETQ. The CDR3 totals 13 residues. V lost 4 bases, J lost 10 bases, and 15 bases lay in between.

CDR3 amino acids: CASSSQREGLGGREQYF. The CDR3 DNA is TGTGCCAGCAGTTCTCAGCGGGAGGGCCTGGGAGGTCGGGAGCAGTACTTC. V gene TRBV2 combines with J gene TRBJ2-7; 10 nucleotides agree with TRBD2. The germline CDR1 and CDR2 sequences are SNHLY and FYNNEI. V shed 5 bases and J 7 bases; nucleotides not matched to a gene: 17. The CDR3 runs 17 residues.

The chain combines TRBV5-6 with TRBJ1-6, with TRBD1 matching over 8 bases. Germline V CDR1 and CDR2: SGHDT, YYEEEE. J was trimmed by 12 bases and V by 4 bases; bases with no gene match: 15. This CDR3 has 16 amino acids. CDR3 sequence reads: CASSLTGGIREKPLHF. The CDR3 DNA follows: TGTGCCAGCAGCCTTACAGGGGGAATTAGGGAAAAACCCCTCCACTTT. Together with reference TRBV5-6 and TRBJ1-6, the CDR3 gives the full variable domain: DAGVTQSPTHLIKTRGQQVTLRCSPKSGHDTVSWYQQALGQGPQFIFQYYEEEERQRGNFPDRFSGHQFPNYSSELNVNALLLGDSALYLCASSLTGGIREKPLHFGNGTRLTVT.

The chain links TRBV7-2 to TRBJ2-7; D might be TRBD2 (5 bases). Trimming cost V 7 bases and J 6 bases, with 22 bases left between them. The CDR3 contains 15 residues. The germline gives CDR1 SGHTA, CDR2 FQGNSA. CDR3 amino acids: CASTLSGPGVGEQYF. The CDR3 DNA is TGTGCCAGCACCCTAAGCGGCCCAGGAGTGGGCGAGCAGTACTTC.

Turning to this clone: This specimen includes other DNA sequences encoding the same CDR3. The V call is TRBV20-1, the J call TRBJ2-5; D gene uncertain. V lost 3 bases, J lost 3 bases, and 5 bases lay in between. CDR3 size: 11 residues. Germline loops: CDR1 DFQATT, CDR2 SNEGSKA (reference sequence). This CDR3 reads CSARPEETQYF. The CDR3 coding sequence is TGCAGTGCTAGGCCCGAAGAGACCCAGTACTTC.

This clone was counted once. CDR3: CASSEESNQPQHF. In nucleotides, the CDR3 is TGTGCCAGCAGTGAAGAGAGCAATCAGCCCCAGCATTTT. The rearrangement links TRBV2 to TRBJ1-5; no definite D call. The CDR3 totals 13 residues. Looked up from germline, CDR1 is SNHLY and CDR2 is FYNNEI. The V end lost 1 base, the J end lost 1 base, and 2 bases lay between the germline ends.

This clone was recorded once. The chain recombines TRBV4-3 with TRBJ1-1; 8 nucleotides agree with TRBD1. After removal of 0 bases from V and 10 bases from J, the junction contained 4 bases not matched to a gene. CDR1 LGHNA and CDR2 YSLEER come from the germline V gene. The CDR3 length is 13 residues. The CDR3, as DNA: TGCGCCAGCAGCCAAGATCACGGACAGGGAGCTTTCTTT. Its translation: CASSQDHGQGAFF.

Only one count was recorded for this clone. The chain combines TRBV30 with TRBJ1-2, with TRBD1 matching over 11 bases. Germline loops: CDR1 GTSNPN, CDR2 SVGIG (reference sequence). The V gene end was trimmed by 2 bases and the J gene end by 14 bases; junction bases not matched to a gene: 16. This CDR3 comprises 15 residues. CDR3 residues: CAWSITYGTGGWYTF. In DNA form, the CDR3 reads TGTGCCTGGAGTATTACCTACGGGACAGGGGGTTGGTATACCTTC.

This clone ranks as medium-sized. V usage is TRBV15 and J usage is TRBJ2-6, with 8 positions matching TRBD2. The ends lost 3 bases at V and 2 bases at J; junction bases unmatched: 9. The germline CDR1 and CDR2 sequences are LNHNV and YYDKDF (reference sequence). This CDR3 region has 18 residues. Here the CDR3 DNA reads TGTGCCACCAGCAGGGACGCGGGGGGCCCCCCTGGGGCCAACGTCCTGACTTTC. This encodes CATSRDAGGPPGANVLTF.

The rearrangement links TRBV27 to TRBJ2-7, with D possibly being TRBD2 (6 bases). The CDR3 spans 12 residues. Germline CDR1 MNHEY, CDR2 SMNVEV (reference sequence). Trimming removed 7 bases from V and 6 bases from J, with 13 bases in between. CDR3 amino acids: CASTGVVGEQYF. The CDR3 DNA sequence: TGTGCCAGCACGGGGGTTGTGGGCGAGCAGTACTTC.

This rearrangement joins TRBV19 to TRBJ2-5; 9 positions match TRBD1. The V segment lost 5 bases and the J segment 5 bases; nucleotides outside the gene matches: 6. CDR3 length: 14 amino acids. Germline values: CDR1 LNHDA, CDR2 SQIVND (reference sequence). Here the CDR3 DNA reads TGTGCCAGTAGTCTCGGGACAGGGAGGGAGACCCAGTACTTC. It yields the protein CASSLGTGRETQYF.

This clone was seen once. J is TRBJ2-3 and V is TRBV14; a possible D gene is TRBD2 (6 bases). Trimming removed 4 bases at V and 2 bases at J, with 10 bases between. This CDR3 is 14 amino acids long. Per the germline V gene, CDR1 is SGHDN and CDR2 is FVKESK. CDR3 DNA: TGTGCCAGCAGCCCTAGGACTAACACAGATACGCAGTATTTT. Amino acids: CASSPRTNTDTQYF.

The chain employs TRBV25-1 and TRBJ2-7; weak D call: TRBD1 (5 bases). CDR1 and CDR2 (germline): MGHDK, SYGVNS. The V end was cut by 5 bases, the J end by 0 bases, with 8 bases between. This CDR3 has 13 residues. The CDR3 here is CASSKQGSYEQYF. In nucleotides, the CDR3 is TGTGCCAGCAGTAAGCAGGGCTCCTACGAGCAGTACTTC.

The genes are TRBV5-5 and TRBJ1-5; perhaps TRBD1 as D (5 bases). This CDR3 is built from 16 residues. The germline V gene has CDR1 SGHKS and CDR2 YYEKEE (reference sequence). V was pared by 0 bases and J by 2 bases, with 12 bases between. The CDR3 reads CASSLEGAGGNQPQHF. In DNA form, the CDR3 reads TGTGCCAGCAGCTTGGAAGGGGCCGGGGGCAATCAGCCCCAGCATTTT.

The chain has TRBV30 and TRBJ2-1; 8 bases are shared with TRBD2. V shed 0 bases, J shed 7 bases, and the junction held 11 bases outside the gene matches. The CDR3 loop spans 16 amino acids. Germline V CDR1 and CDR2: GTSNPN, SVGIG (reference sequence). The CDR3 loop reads CAWSVTAGGTLNEQFF. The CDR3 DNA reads TGTGCCTGGAGTGTAACTGCGGGAGGAACGCTTAATGAGCAGTTCTTC.